This T cell receptor (beta chain) was identified during a study of cytomegalovirus exposure and HLA in healthy donors. Overall study: Researchers found that just over 80% of 398 genotyped donors fell within the Caucasian-associated ancestry cluster.

General study points: The investigators catalogued about 170 TCR beta chains as cytomegalovirus-associated.

Points on this clone: The antigen is undetermined.

PCR used 60 Vbeta primers and 13 Jbeta primers. Libraries were prepared by immunoSEQ multiplex PCR; TCRdb keeps only in-frame clonotypes and omits some of them. Its clone listing holds about 140,000 clones. The germline V gene encodes CDR1 GTSNPN and CDR2 SVGIG (reference sequence). The CDR3 runs 13 residues. Trimming shortened V by 4 bases and J by 2 bases, and 9 bases separated the two germline ends. The clonotype was recovered from a woman under 30 in good health and CMV-seronegative. The chain employs TRBV30 and TRBJ2-1; weak D call: TRBD2 (6 bases). Sequencing was performed on PBMCs. CDR3 amino acids: CAWIGGTYNEQFF. The CDR3 coding sequence is TGTGCCTGGATAGGCGGGACCTACAATGAGCAGTTCTTC. Full variable domain (remainder filled in from reference TRBV30 and TRBJ2-1): SQTIHQWPATLVQPVGSPLSLECTVEGTSNPNLYWYRQAAGRGLQLLFYSVGIGQISSEVPQNLSASRPQDRQFILSSKKLLLSDSGFYLCAWIGGTYNEQFFGPGTRLTVL.